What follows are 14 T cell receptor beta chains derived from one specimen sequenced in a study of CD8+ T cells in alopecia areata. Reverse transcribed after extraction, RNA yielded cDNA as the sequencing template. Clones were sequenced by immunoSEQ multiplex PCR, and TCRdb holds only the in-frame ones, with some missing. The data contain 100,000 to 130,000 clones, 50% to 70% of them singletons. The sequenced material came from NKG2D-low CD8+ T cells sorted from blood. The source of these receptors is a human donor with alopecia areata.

CDR3 region: CSVTRGSEAFF. The CDR3 DNA reads TGCAGCGTTACACGGGGGTCTGAAGCTTTCTTT. This chain links TRBV29-1 with TRBJ1-1; maybe TRBD1 (5 bases). This CDR3 contains 11 residues. V was cut by 5 bases and J by 6 bases, with 10 bases left in between. Germline CDR1 is SQVTM and CDR2 is ANQGSEA.

The CDR3 reads CASSLVRGLSNEQFF. CDR3 in DNA: TGTGCCAGCAGCTTAGTCAGGGGGCTGTCGAATGAGCAGTTCTTC. The rearrangement uses TRBV7-6 and TRBJ2-1; 8 bases match TRBD1. The CDR3 totals 15 residues. J gave up 7 bases and V 1 base, and 6 bases lay outside the gene matches. Germline values: CDR1 SGHVS, CDR2 FNYEAQ.

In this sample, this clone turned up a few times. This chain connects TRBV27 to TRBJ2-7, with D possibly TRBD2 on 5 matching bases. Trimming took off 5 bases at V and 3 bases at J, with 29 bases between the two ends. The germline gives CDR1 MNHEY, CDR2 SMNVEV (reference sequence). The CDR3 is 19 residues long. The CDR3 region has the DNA TGTGCCAGCAGTCGCCCGATTCGGAGCGGAATGAATCCATACTACGAGCAGTACTTC. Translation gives CASSRPIRSGMNPYYEQYF.

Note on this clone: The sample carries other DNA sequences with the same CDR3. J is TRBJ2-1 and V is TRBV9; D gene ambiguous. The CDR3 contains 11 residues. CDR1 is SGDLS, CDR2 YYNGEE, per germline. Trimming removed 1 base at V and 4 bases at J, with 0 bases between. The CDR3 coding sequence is TGTGCCAGCAGCGTATACAATGAGCAGTTCTTC. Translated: CASSVYNEQFF.

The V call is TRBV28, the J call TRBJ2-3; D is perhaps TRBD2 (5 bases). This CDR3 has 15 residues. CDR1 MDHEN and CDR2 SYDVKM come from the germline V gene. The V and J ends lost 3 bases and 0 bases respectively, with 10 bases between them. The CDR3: CASSFEGLSTDTQYF. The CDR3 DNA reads TGTGCCAGCAGTTTTGAAGGACTTAGCACAGATACGCAGTATTTT.

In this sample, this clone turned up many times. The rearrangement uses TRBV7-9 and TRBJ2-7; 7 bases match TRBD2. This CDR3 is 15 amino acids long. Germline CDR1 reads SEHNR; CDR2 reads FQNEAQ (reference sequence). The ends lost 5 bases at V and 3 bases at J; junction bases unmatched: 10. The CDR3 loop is CASSLGGGRNYEQYF. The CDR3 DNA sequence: TGTGCCAGCAGCCTTGGGGGAGGGAGAAACTACGAGCAGTACTTC.

CDR3 bases: TGTGCCAGCAGCGTAGGGGCAGGGTGGGAAGAGACCCAGTACTTC. This sequence encodes CASSVGAGWEETQYF. The gene calls are TRBV9 and TRBJ2-5, with D possibly being TRBD1 (5 bases). The CDR3 loop spans 15 amino acids. CDR1 and CDR2 from the germline V gene are SGDLS and YYNGEE. V gave up 0 bases and J gave up 3 bases, with 12 bases separating them.

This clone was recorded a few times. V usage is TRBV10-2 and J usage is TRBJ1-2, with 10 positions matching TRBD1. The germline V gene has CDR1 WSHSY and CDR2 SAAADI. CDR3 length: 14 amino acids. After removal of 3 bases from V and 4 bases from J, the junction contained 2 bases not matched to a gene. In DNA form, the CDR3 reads TGCGCCAGCAGTGAAGGGACAGGGGTCTATGGCTACACCTTC. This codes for CASSEGTGVYGYTF.

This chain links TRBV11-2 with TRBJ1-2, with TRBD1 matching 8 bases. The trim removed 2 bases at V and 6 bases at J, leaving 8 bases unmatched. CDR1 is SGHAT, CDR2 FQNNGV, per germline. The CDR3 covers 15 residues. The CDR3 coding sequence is TGTGCCAGCAGCTTACTCTCAGGGGGCTCGGATGGCTACACCTTC. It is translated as CASSLLSGGSDGYTF.

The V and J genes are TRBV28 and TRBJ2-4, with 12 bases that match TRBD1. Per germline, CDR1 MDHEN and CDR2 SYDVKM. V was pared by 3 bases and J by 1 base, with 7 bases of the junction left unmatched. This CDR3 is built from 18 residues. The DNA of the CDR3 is TGTGCCAGCAGTTTCGTGGCGGGACAGGGGGCTGCCAAAAACATTCAGTACTTC. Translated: CASSFVAGQGAAKNIQYF.

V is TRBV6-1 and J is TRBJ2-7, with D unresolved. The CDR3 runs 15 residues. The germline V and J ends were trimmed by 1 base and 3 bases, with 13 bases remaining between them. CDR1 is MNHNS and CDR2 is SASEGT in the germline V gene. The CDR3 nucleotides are TGTGCCAGCAGTGAAGGTAATAGGGTTTTCTACGAGCAGTACTTC. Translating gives CASSEGNRVFYEQYF.

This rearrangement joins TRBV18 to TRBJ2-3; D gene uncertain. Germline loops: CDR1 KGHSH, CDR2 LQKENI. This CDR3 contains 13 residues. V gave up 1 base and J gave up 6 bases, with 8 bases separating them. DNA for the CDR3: TGTGCCAGCTCACCACTAAGGCTCGATACGCAGTATTTT. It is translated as CASSPLRLDTQYF.

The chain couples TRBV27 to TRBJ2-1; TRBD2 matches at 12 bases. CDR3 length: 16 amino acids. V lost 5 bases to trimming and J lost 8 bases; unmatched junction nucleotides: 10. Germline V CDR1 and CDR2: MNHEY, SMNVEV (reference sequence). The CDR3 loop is CASSTTSTSGSDEQFF. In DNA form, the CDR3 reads TGTGCCAGCAGTACCACTTCGACTAGCGGGAGCGATGAGCAGTTCTTC.

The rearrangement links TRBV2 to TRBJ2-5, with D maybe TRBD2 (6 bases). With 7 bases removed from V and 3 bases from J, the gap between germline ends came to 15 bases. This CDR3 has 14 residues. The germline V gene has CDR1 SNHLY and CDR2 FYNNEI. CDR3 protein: CASTTGEREETQYF. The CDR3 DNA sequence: TGTGCCAGCACGACGGGAGAGCGGGAAGAGACCCAGTACTTC.